The clone carrying this TCR beta chain was seen more than once but under ten times. What it recognizes is unknown. Trimming took off 7 bases at V and 0 bases at J, with 22 bases between the two ends. Germline CDR1 and CDR2: ENHRY and SYGVKD. The CDR3 extends over 19 amino acids. The sample belongs to a study of T cell repertoires in cytomegalovirus infection. Study-level findings and limits: The ex vivo response was dominated by HLA-C-restricted CMV-specific TCR beta clonotypes.

TCRdb re-analysed the reads in MiXCR, keeping a single row per CDR3 protein. The sample lists approximately 260,000 distinct CDR3 sequences, about 18% seen once, with around half in the top ten. The chain recombines TRBV10-3 with TRBJ2-6; TRBD1 or TRBD2 may be the D gene (5 bases each). The sequenced sample consisted of CD8+ T cells from PBMCs. The receptor was derived from a human donor in good health (CMV status not recorded). Some clones in this sample may be carry-over from other donors' samples. The CDR3 DNA follows: TGTGCCATCACCGACTGGGGGTATCAAGCTCTCTCTGGGGCCAACGTCCTGACTTTC. It codes for CAITDWGYQALSGANVLTF.